The clone carrying this T cell receptor beta chain has just a few counts. Its specificity is unknown. Produced via immunoSEQ multiplex PCR; TCRdb's table is partial and in-frame only. The sample lists tens of thousands of clones, roughly three quarters occurring once. Single viable CD3+CD4+CD8-CD45RO+ cells were sorted as the memory CD4+ T cells. Serostatus was set by detecting CMV pp150, pp28, p38, p52 IgG. This sample was taken from a study of memory CD4+ T cells and cytomegalovirus serostatus. Study in general: Healthy Belgian adult donors included about 10 CMV-positive and 24 CMV-negative people. Study-level results: Of 150 to 200 reported CMV TCRbeta sequences, around 63 were found in memory CD4+ repertoires.

V dropped 6 bases and J dropped 5; count of bases not matched to a gene: 7. The CDR3 length is 16 residues. CDR1 and CDR2 from the germline V gene are MNHNY and SVGAGI (reference sequence). Sequences were obtained from memory CD4+ T cells from blood. The receptor comes from an adult in good health and CMV-seronegative. The chain couples TRBV6-6 to TRBJ2-1; the match to TRBD2 covers 13 bases. This chain's CDR3 is CASSMTSGRTHNEQFF. The CDR3 DNA is TGTGCCAGCAGCATGACTAGCGGGAGGACCCACAATGAGCAGTTCTTC.